Below are 12 T cell receptor beta chains sequenced from a single sample in a study of cytomegalovirus exposure and HLA in healthy donors (dated by TCRdb to the late 2010s). Preparation of the library involved the immunoSEQ multiplex PCR assay. The multiplex PCR relied on a mix of 60 forward primers for TCR Vbeta segments and 13 reverse primers for TCR Jbeta segments. TCRdb re-hosts the immuneACCESS table, in-frame sequences only. Its copies lack some clones; in the studies checked, an unresolved V gene accounts for under half of them, and the cause for the rest is not known. The sample includes some 100,000 clones, with approximately 75% observed a single time. Roughly 4.5% of the sample lies in the top ten. The sequencing input was PBMCs. The receptors derive from a man aged 50-60 years in good health and CMV-seropositive.

Note on this clone: The junction departs from the called germline gene at one end, perhaps through a read error. The chain carries TRBV4-3 and TRBJ2-7; 10 nucleotides align to TRBD1. CDR3 size: 15 residues. Per the germline V gene, CDR1 is LGHNA and CDR2 is YSLEER. CDR3: CASSQGGTGEHEQCF. In DNA form, the CDR3 reads TGCGCCAGCAGCCAAGGAGGGACAGGGGAGCACGAGCAGTGCTTC.

The chain combines TRBV4-1 with TRBJ2-4; 8 bases are shared with TRBD1. After removal of 0 bases from V and 10 bases from J, the junction contained 11 bases not matched to a gene. Germline CDR1 MGHRA, CDR2 YSYEKL. The CDR3 covers 16 residues. Written as DNA, the CDR3 is TGCGCCAGCAGCCAAGATTCTTCGACAGGGGCCTCTATTCAGTACTTC. Protein: CASSQDSSTGASIQYF.

V is TRBV10-3 and J is TRBJ1-2; TRBD1 aligns across 7 bases. The germline CDR1 and CDR2 sequences are ENHRY and SYGVKD. J lost 6 bases, V lost 2 bases, and 3 bases had no gene match. CDR3 length equals 13 residues. CDR3 sequence reads: CAISEGTGDGYTF. The CDR3 DNA reads TGTGCCATCAGTGAGGGCACAGGGGATGGCTACACCTTC.

The rearrangement joins TRBV5-5 to TRBJ2-3; TRBD2 is a possible D gene (6 bases). The CDR3 runs to 14 residues. Trimming cost V 0 bases and J 1 base, with 6 bases left between them. CDR1 and CDR2 (germline): SGHKS, YYEKEE (reference sequence). The CDR3 reads CASSLGGGTDTQYF. The CDR3 nucleotides are TGTGCCAGCAGCTTGGGGGGGGGCACAGATACGCAGTATTTT.

This chain connects TRBV6-6 to TRBJ1-4; TRBD1 might be the D (6 bases). Trimming removed 7 bases at V and 11 bases at J, with 14 bases between. The germline CDR1 and CDR2 sequences are MNHNY and SVGAGI (reference sequence). The CDR3 has 12 residues. CDR3 sequence reads: CASNENQGKLFF. In DNA form, the CDR3 reads TGTGCCAGCAACGAGAACCAGGGGAAACTGTTTTTT.

In its sample, this clone was seen a few times. The V gene is TRBV27, the J gene TRBJ2-1; unclear D gene. The CDR3 extends over 13 amino acids. The germline V gene has CDR1 MNHEY and CDR2 SMNVEV (reference sequence). Between the trimmed V and J ends, which lost 3 bases and 5 bases, there was a span of 8 bases. The CDR3 sequence: CASSFTANNEQFF. The DNA of the CDR3 is TGTGCCAGCAGTTTTACAGCCAACAATGAGCAGTTCTTC.

V usage is TRBV21-1 and J usage is TRBJ1-3. TRBV21-1 is reported as a pseudogene. The CDR3 spans 14 residues. The CDR3 loop is CASSFQGLGNTIYF. CDR3 in DNA: TGTGCCAGCAGCTTCCAGGGACTCGGAAACACCATATATTTT.

The chain uses TRBV28 and TRBJ1-4; 7 bases agree with TRBD1. This CDR3 spans 16 amino acids. The V gene's germline CDR1 is MDHEN and CDR2 SYDVKM. The J segment lost 0 bases and the V segment lost 5 bases, leaving 6 bases of the junction unmatched. The CDR3 protein is CASSRDRTTTNEKLFF. CDR3 DNA sequence: TGTGCCAGCAGTCGGGACAGAACCACAACTAATGAAAAACTGTTTTTT. The variable domain in full, completed from reference TRBV28 and TRBJ1-4, reads DVKVTQSSRYLVKRTGEKVFLECVQDMDHENMFWYRQDPGLGLRLIYFSYDVKMKEKGDIPEGYSVSREKKERFSLILESASTNQTSMYLCASSRDRTTTNEKLFFGSGTQLSVL.

The chain links TRBV4-3 to TRBJ2-3; 7 bases fit TRBD2. CDR1 is LGHNA, CDR2 YSLEER, per germline. CDR3 length: 18 residues. Trimming removed 0 bases from V and 3 bases from J; junction bases left unmatched: 12. CDR3 sequence reads: CASSQELAEGPQTDTQYF. CDR3 coding DNA: TGCGCCAGCAGCCAAGAGCTAGCGGAGGGTCCGCAAACAGATACGCAGTATTTT.

V gene TRBV2 combines with J gene TRBJ1-1, with 7 nucleotides matching TRBD1. The V and J ends lost 4 bases and 4 bases, in that order; junction bases with no gene match: 6. The CDR3 runs 14 residues. Germline CDR1 and CDR2: SNHLY and FYNNEI. The CDR3 loop is CASSVRGLGTEAFF. The CDR3 DNA sequence: TGTGCCAGCAGTGTGAGGGGGCTGGGCACTGAAGCTTTCTTT.

The chain couples TRBV5-1 to TRBJ2-1; a weak D match, TRBD1 (6 bases). Germline CDR1 reads SGHRS; CDR2 reads YFSETQ. This CDR3 has 15 amino acids. The V and J ends lost 7 bases and 0 bases respectively, with 14 bases between them. This chain's CDR3 is CASRKTGSSYNEQFF. The CDR3 region has the DNA TGCGCCAGCCGCAAAACAGGGAGCTCCTACAATGAGCAGTTCTTC. Together with reference TRBV5-1 and TRBJ2-1, the CDR3 gives the full variable domain: KAGVTQTPRYLIKTRGQQVTLSCSPISGHRSVSWYQQTPGQGLQFLFEYFSETQRNKGNFPGRFSGRQFSNSRSEMNVSTLELGDSALYLCASRKTGSSYNEQFFGPGTRLTVL.

This clone was observed a handful of times. This chain uses TRBV6-1 with TRBJ1-2; unclear D gene. The V end lost 9 bases, the J end lost 8 bases, and 16 bases lay between the germline ends. The CDR3 is 12 amino acids. CDR1 is MNHNS, CDR2 SASEGT, per germline. The CDR3 is CARGDGPGGYTF. DNA for the CDR3: TGTGCCAGGGGAGACGGCCCGGGGGGCTACACCTTC.